This entry lists 21 T cell receptor beta chains sequenced from one sample in a study of T cell responses to AZD1222 COVID-19 vaccine. Here immunoSEQ multiplex PCR was the method, and the copy in TCRdb shows in-frame clones only, minus some. The profile covers 150,000 to 200,000 clones, with over 85% appearing a single time and less than 4.5% taken by the ten largest. The source was peripheral blood, collected 28 days after the second dose of the MenACWY control vaccine. The receptor set was obtained from an adult who received the MenACWY meningococcal vaccine as a control.

The rearrangement links TRBV27 to TRBJ1-5, with TRBD1 as a possible D gene (6 bases). Deletions cut 5 bases from V and 7 bases from J, with 21 bases between. This CDR3 comprises 16 residues. Germline-derived CDR1 and CDR2 are MNHEY and SMNVEV (reference sequence). The CDR3 here is CASSPSQTGTYQPQHF. CDR3 coding DNA: TGTGCCAGCAGTCCCAGTCAAACAGGGACCTACCAGCCCCAGCATTTT.

This chain links TRBV4-2 with TRBJ2-1; D is possibly TRBD2 (5 bases). Germline V lookup: CDR1 LGHNA, CDR2 YNFKEQ. The V gene lost 0 bases and the J gene lost 8 bases, with 14 bases spanning the gap. CDR3 length equals 15 residues. The CDR3 nucleotides are TGTGCCAGCAGCCAAGAAGGACCTACCGGGGATGAGCAGTTCTTC. Protein sequence: CASSQEGPTGDEQFF.

This chain uses TRBV5-1 with TRBJ2-1; no firm D call. The CDR3 covers 15 residues. The germline V and J ends were trimmed by 1 base and 5 bases, with 13 bases remaining between them. Germline V gene lookup returns CDR1 SGHRS and CDR2 YFSETQ. CDR3 sequence reads: CASSLTYPTDNEQFF. The CDR3 nucleotides read TGCGCCAGCAGCTTGACGTATCCCACTGACAATGAGCAGTTCTTC.

This chain joins TRBV30 and TRBJ1-2; D call uncertain. Germline-derived CDR1 and CDR2 are GTSNPN and SVGIG (reference sequence). The CDR3 runs 14 residues. V shed 2 bases and J shed 2 bases, with 12 bases lying between them. DNA of the CDR3: TGTGCCTGGAGTAGACCCCAGGTGAACTATGGCTACACCTTC. This translates into CAWSRPQVNYGYTF.

The chain combines TRBV11-3 with TRBJ1-1, with D possibly being TRBD1 (5 bases). This CDR3 contains 14 residues. The germline V gene encodes CDR1 SGHNT and CDR2 YENEEA. V was clipped by 4 bases and J by 3 bases, with 12 bases between them. The CDR3 DNA sequence: TGTGCCAGCAGCTCCGGGGGTCTGGACACTGAAGCTTTCTTT. Translating it yields CASSSGGLDTEAFF.

The V gene is TRBV4-3, the J gene TRBJ2-3; 10 bases map to TRBD1. J gave up 4 bases and V 3 bases, and 7 bases lay outside the gene matches. The CDR3 runs to 16 residues. CDR1 LGHNA and CDR2 YSLEER come from the germline V gene. CDR3 nucleotide sequence: TGCGCCAGCAGCCAGCCCGGGACAGGGGACCCAGATACGCAGTATTTT. This codes for CASSQPGTGDPDTQYF.

The V call is TRBV18, the J call TRBJ2-7, with TRBD2 identical over 9 bases. Germline CDR1 KGHSH, CDR2 LQKENI. J lost 3 bases, V lost 3 bases, and 9 bases had no gene match. The CDR3 covers 16 residues. DNA of the CDR3: TGTGCCAGCTCACCTCCCGGGGTAGCGGGAGACTACGAGCAGTACTTC. This encodes CASSPPGVAGDYEQYF.

The J gene is TRBJ1-1, the V gene TRBV9; no clear D gene. The V gene lost 0 bases and the J gene lost 2 bases, with 11 bases spanning the gap. The CDR3 runs to 15 residues. Germline values: CDR1 SGDLS, CDR2 YYNGEE. The CDR3 sequence is CASSVGNLGNTEAFF. The CDR3 coding sequence is TGTGCCAGCAGCGTAGGCAATTTGGGAAACACTGAAGCTTTCTTT.

This clone has only a few counts. This sequence joins TRBV12-3 or TRBV12-4 and TRBJ2-1; 7 bases fit TRBD2. V lost 7 bases to trimming and J lost 8 bases; unmatched junction nucleotides: 5. This CDR3 has 12 amino acids. CDR3 region: CASTRGGYEQFF. The CDR3, as DNA: TGTGCCAGCACTCGCGGGGGTTATGAGCAGTTCTTC.

This chain links TRBV12-5 with TRBJ2-6; D possibly corresponds to TRBD1 (5 bases). V lost 8 bases to trimming and J lost 1 base, with 6 bases between them. The germline V gene encodes CDR1 LGHNT and CDR2 FRNRAP. The CDR3 loop spans 13 amino acids. CDR3 bases: TGTGCTAGTTCAGGGTCTGGGGCCAACGTCCTGACTTTC. It codes for CASSGSGANVLTF.

This rearrangement joins TRBV6-5 to TRBJ2-7; D gene uncertain. CDR1 and CDR2 (germline): MNHEY, SVGAGI. The CDR3 totals 14 residues. Between the trimmed V and J ends, which lost 6 bases and 5 bases, there was a span of 17 bases. CDR3 region: CASRPTGRPHEQYF. The DNA for the CDR3 is TGTGCCAGCAGGCCAACGGGCAGGCCTCACGAGCAGTACTTC.

V is TRBV3-1 (or the pseudogene TRBV3-2) and J is TRBJ2-5, with 10 bases aligning to TRBD1. The CDR3 contains 15 residues. Germline-derived CDR1 and CDR2 are LGHDT and YNNKEL (reference sequence). V lost 4 bases and J lost 5; bases outside the gene matches: 7. The CDR3 loop reads CASSPIPGQGETQYF. CDR3 coding DNA: TGTGCCAGCAGCCCAATCCCGGGACAGGGGGAGACCCAGTACTTC.

The chain is built from TRBV27 and TRBJ2-5, with 7 bases identical to TRBD2. The V gene end was trimmed by 7 bases and the J gene end by 0 bases; junction bases not matched to a gene: 8. The germline gives CDR1 MNHEY, CDR2 SMNVEV (reference sequence). This CDR3 spans 15 amino acids. For the CDR3, the DNA is TGTGCCAGCAACTCGTTGCGGGAGCACCAAGAGACCCAGTACTTC. This sequence encodes CASNSLREHQETQYF.

The chain carries TRBV11-2 and TRBJ1-6, with 7 nucleotides matching TRBD1. CDR1 and CDR2 from the germline V gene are SGHAT and FQNNGV. The CDR3 has 14 residues. After removal of 5 bases from V and 9 bases from J, the junction contained 7 bases not matched to a gene. The CDR3 sequence: CASSTGTVSSPLHF. In nucleotides, the CDR3 is TGTGCCAGCAGCACCGGGACAGTCTCTTCACCCCTCCACTTT.

The J gene is TRBJ2-1, the V gene TRBV18; no clear D. The CDR3 sequence is 17 residues long. Trimming stripped 1 base from V and 0 bases from J, with 13 bases between. In germline, CDR1 is KGHSH, CDR2 LQKENI. The CDR3 DNA follows: TGTGCCAGCTCACCACTCACCGGCGGATTCTCCTACAATGAGCAGTTCTTC. This translates into CASSPLTGGFSYNEQFF.

V and J are TRBV25-1 and TRBJ2-1; TRBD1 or TRBD2 may be the D gene (5 bases each). The CDR3 is made up of 13 amino acids. Trimming pared 1 base from V and 9 bases from J, leaving 10 bases between. CDR1 is MGHDK, CDR2 SYGVNS, per germline. Written as DNA, the CDR3 is TGTGCCAGCAGTGAATGGGGCGGGCTTGAGCAGTTCTTC. Its protein product is CASSEWGGLEQFF.

V is TRBV4-1 and J is TRBJ2-3; perhaps TRBD2 as D (6 bases). CDR1 is MGHRA, CDR2 YSYEKL, per germline. The CDR3 is made up of 17 amino acids. V dropped 1 base and J dropped 3 bases, with 17 bases sitting between them. The CDR3 region has the DNA TGCGCCAGCAGCCAAGTAGGCGGGGCAGGTGGGACAGATACGCAGTATTTT. This translates into CASSQVGGAGGTDTQYF.

The chain links TRBV11-2 to TRBJ2-1; the D gene is possibly TRBD1 (6 bases). The CDR3 spans 14 residues. Germline V gives CDR1 SGHAT, CDR2 FQNNGV. The germline V and J ends were trimmed by 3 bases and 9 bases, with 15 bases remaining between them. CDR3 bases: TGTGCCAGCAGCTTGACGTCCCGGGACATTGAGCAGTTCTTC. Protein: CASSLTSRDIEQFF.

V and J are TRBV7-9 and TRBJ1-2; D ambiguous. CDR1 and CDR2 (germline): SEHNR, FQNEAQ (reference sequence). V lost 2 bases and J 3 bases, leaving 16 bases between the germline ends. The CDR3 covers 16 residues. The CDR3 region is CASSLSLGSSDYGYTF. The CDR3 region has the DNA TGTGCCAGCAGCTTAAGTCTGGGCTCTTCAGACTATGGCTACACCTTC.

This chain uses TRBV28 with TRBJ1-4, with 8 bases that match TRBD1. The junction had 9 bases not matched to a gene; V was cut back by 1 base and J by 8 bases. CDR1 MDHEN and CDR2 SYDVKM come from the germline V gene. The CDR3 is 16 residues long. This chain's CDR3 is CASSLSGTGGGEKLFF. CDR3 in DNA: TGTGCCAGCAGTTTATCTGGGACAGGAGGGGGCGAAAAACTGTTTTTT.

The gene calls are TRBV29-1 and TRBJ2-1; D might be TRBD1 (5 bases). CDR1 SQVTM and CDR2 ANQGSEA come from the germline V gene. Trimming removed 6 bases at V and 8 bases at J, with 8 bases between. The CDR3 extends over 10 amino acids. CDR3 amino acids: CSVGRYEQFF. The CDR3 nucleotides are TGCAGCGTGGGGCGGTATGAGCAGTTCTTC.